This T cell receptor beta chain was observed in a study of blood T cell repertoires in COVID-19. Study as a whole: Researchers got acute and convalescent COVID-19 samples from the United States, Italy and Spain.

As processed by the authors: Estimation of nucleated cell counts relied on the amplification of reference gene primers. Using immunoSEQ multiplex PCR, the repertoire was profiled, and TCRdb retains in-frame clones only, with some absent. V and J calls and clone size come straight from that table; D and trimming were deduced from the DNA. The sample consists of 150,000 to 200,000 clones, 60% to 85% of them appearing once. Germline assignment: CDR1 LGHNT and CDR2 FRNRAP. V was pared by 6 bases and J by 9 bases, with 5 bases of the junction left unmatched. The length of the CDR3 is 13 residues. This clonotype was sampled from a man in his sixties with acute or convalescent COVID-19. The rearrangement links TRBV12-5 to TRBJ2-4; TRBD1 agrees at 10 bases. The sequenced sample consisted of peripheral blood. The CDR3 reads CASGQTGGSIQYF. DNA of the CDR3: TGTGCTAGTGGCCAGACAGGGGGCTCCATTCAGTACTTC.